The subject of this entry is one TCR beta chain. This entry comes from a study of blood T cell repertoires in COVID-19. Study details: Samples representing acute and convalescent COVID-19 were sourced from the United States, Italy and Spain. Nucleic acid was either cDNA or gDNA, and it came from T cells, B-cell-depleted T cells, or PBMCs.

As handled by the study authors: Nucleated cell number was recorded as an estimate derived from reference gene primer amplification. Generated by immunoSEQ multiplex PCR, the TCRdb table keeps only in-frame clones and is missing some. V, J and clone size are those of that table, while D and trimming were read from the DNA. The sample yields about 120,000 clones, about 90% seen once. Germline lookup yields CDR1 MNHEY and CDR2 SVGEGT. CDR3 length: 12 residues. With 6 bases removed from V and 7 bases from J, the gap between germline ends came to 9 bases. The sample consisted of peripheral blood. V gene TRBV6-2 or TRBV6-3 combines with J gene TRBJ1-4, with D hard to call. The sequence derives from a woman in her forties or fifties with active or convalescent COVID-19. This chain's CDR3 is CASSTIGEKLFF. In nucleotides, the CDR3 is TGTGCCAGCAGCACCATCGGTGAAAAACTGTTTTTT.